The TCR beta chain under discussion was sequenced for a study of T-cell memory formation after mild COVID-19. Broader study findings: Still unconfirmed is whether the second-wave clones peaking on day 37 recognized SARS-CoV-2. Contracting clones from day 15 to 85 had balanced CD4/CD8; later expanders favoured CD4+.

A note on this clonotype: Its antigen is currently unknown.

Germline V gene data show CDR1 as GTSNPN and CDR2 as SVGIG (reference sequence). This CDR3 is built from 15 residues. The J segment lost 7 bases and the V segment lost 0 bases, leaving 7 bases of the junction unmatched. 5'RACE primed at constant segments yielded TCR alpha and TCR beta cDNA libraries bearing sample barcodes and UMIs. MiXCR, run by TCRdb on the 5' RACE reads, gives a single entry per CDR3 protein. Seen here are fewer than 450,000 distinct CDR3 sequences, 20% to 25% observed once, and the top ten hold 8.8%. The TCR was taken from an adult woman who had mild COVID-19 (a few samples of this study predate the infection). Cell type and time point are not known. Sample: PBMCs or a T cell subset sorted from them (not recorded which). The genes are TRBV30 and TRBJ2-2; 8 nucleotides line up with TRBD1. CDR3 sequence reads: CAWSVNRGFFGELFF. CDR3 nucleotides: TGTGCCTGGAGTGTAAACAGGGGGTTCTTCGGGGAGCTGTTTTTT.